This T cell receptor (beta chain) was recovered during a study of blood T cells in healthy people across ages. Sample donors were healthy Caucasian individuals that came from Russia, aged roughly 6 to 95. A second PCR, run for 7 to 11 cycles, used a sample-barcoded 5' primer plus a J-beta primer mix. TCRdb reprocessed the 5' RACE reads with MiXCR, giving one entry per CDR3 protein. The sample holds over 1,300,000 distinct CDR3 sequences, roughly 64% seen once. V lost 8 bases and J lost 1, with 16 bases in between. The germline V gene has CDR1 MNHEY and CDR2 SVGEGT. The CDR3 length is 15 residues. Sequenced sample: blood. This chain uses TRBV6-2 or TRBV6-3 with TRBJ2-3; possible D gene TRBD2, 5 bases. The TCR originated in a man younger than 35 in good health. This CDR3 reads CASPARRRRTDTQYF. As DNA, the CDR3 is TGTGCCAGCCCGGCGAGACGGAGGCGCACAGATACGCAGTATTTT.